Sequencing of this T cell receptor beta chain was carried out in a study of blood T cell repertoires in COVID-19. Across the study: T cells, B-cell-depleted T cells, or PBMCs supplied cDNA or gDNA.

Per germline, CDR1 LGHNT and CDR2 FRNRAP. The CDR3 spans 14 residues. J gave up 3 bases and V 1 base, and 0 bases lay outside the gene matches. The protocol was immunoSEQ multiplex PCR, while the TCRdb copy is restricted to in-frame clones and leaves out a portion. The sample lists about 330,000 clones; roughly 90% were seen once. The sample taken for sequencing was peripheral blood. V usage is TRBV12-5 and J usage is TRBJ2-7, with 10 positions matching TRBD2. The receptor was isolated from a man in his late teens or twenties who had recovered from COVID-19. In nucleotides, the CDR3 is TGTGCTAGTGGTTTGGGACTAGCGGGCTACGAGCAGTACTTC. It codes for CASGLGLAGYEQYF.